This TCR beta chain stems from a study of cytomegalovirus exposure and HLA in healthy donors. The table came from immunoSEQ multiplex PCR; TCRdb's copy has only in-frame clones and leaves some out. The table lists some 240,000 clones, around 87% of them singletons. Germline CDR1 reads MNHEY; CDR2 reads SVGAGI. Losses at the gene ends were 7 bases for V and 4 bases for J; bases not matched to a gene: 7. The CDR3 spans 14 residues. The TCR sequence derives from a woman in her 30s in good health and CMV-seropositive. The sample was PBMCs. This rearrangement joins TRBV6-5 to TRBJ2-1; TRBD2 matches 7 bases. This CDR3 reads CASTFYGGYNEQFF. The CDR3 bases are TGTGCCAGCACCTTTTACGGGGGGTACAATGAGCAGTTCTTC.